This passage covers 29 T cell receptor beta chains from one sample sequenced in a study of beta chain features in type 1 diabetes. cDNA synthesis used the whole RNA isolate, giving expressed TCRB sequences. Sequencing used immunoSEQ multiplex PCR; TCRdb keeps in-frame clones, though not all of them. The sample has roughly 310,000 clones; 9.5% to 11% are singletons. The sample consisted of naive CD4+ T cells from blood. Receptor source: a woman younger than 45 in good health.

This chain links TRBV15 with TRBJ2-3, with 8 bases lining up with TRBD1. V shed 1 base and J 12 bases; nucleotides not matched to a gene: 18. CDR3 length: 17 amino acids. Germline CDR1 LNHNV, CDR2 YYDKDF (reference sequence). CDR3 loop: CATSRAKDRVADVAQYF. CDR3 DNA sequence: TGTGCCACCAGCAGAGCTAAGGACAGGGTTGCAGATGTGGCTCAGTATTTT.

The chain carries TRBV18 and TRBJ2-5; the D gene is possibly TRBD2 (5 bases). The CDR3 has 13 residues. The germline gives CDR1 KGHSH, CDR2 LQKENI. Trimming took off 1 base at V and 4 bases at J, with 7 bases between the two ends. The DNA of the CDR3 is TGTGCCAGCTCACCACTAGCGTCAGAGACCCAGTACTTC. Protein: CASSPLASETQYF.

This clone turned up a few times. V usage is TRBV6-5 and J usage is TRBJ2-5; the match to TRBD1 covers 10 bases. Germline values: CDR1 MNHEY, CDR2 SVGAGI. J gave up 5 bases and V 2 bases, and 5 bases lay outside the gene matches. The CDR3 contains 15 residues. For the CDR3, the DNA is TGTGCCAGCAGTTACGCGGGACAGGGGAGGGAGACCCAGTACTTC. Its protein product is CASSYAGQGRETQYF.

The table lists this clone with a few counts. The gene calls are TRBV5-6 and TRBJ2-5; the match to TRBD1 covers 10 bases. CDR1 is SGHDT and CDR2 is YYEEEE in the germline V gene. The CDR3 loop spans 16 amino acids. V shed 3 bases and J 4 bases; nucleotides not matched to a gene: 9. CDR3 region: CASSSPGQGWGETQYF. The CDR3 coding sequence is TGTGCCAGCAGCTCTCCGGGACAGGGGTGGGGAGAGACCCAGTACTTC.

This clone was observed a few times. This CDR3 reads CASSLETGGYEQFF. CDR3 nucleotides: TGTGCCAGCAGCTTAGAGACTGGGGGCTATGAGCAGTTCTTC. This sequence joins TRBV7-2 and TRBJ2-1, with a possible D match to TRBD1 (6 bases). V dropped 1 base and J dropped 8 bases, with 12 bases sitting between them. The CDR3 length is 14 residues. CDR1 is SGHTA, CDR2 FQGNSA, per germline.

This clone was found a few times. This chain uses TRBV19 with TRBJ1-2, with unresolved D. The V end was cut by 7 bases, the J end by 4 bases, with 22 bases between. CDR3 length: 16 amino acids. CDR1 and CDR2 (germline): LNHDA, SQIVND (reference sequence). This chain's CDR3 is CASTPAFLARSYGYTF. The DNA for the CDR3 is TGTGCCAGTACCCCTGCTTTTTTAGCGCGGAGCTATGGCTACACCTTC.

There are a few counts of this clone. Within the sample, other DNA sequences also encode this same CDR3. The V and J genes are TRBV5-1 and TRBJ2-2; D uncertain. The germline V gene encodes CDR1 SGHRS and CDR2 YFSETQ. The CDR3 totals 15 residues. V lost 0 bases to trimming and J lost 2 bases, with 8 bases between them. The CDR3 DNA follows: TGCGCCAGCAGCTTGGCCCAGTCTAACACCGGGGAGCTGTTTTTT. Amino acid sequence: CASSLAQSNTGELFF. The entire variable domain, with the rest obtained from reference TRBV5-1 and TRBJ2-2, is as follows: KAGVTQTPRYLIKTRGQQVTLSCSPISGHRSVSWYQQTPGQGLQFLFEYFSETQRNKGNFPGRFSGRQFSNSRSEMNVSTLELGDSALYLCASSLAQSNTGELFFGEGSRLTVL.

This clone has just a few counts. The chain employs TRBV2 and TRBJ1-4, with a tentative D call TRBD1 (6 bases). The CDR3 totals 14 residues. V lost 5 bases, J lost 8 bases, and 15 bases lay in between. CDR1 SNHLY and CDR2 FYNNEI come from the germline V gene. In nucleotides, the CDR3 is TGTGCCAGCAGTACGACAGGACCTATCGAAAAACTGTTTTTT. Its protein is CASSTTGPIEKLFF.

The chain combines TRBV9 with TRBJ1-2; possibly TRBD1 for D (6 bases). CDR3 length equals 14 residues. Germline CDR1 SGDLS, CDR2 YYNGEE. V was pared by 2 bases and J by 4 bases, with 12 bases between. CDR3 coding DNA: TGTGCCAGCAGCGTTCAGGGGAGCGGCTATGGCTACACCTTC. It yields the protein CASSVQGSGYGYTF.

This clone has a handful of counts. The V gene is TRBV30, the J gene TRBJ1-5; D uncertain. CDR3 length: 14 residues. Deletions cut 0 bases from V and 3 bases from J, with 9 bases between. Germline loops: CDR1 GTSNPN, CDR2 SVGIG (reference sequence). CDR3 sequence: CAWSVMAHNQPQHF. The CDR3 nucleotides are TGTGCCTGGAGTGTCATGGCCCACAATCAGCCCCAGCATTTT.

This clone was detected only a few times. CDR3 DNA: TGTGCCAGCAGCTCCGGGACTAGTTCTTCCGAGCAGTACTTC. As protein: CASSSGTSSSEQYF. The chain carries TRBV7-2 and TRBJ2-7; 8 bases line up with TRBD2. V was clipped by 4 bases and J by 6 bases; unmatched bases: 8. The germline V gene has CDR1 SGHTA and CDR2 FQGNSA. The CDR3 is 14 residues long.

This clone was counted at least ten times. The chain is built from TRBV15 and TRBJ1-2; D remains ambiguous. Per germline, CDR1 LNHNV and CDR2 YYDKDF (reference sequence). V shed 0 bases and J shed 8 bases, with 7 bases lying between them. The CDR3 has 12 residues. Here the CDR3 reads CATSRDEYGYTF. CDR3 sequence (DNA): TGTGCCACCAGCAGAGATGAGTACGGCTACACCTTC.

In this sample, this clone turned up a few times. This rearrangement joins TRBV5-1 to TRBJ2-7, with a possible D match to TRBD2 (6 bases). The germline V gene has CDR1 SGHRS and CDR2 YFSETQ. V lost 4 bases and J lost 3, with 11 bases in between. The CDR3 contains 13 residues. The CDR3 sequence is CASSGREDYEQYF. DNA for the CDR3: TGCGCCAGCAGCGGAAGGGAGGACTACGAGCAGTACTTC.

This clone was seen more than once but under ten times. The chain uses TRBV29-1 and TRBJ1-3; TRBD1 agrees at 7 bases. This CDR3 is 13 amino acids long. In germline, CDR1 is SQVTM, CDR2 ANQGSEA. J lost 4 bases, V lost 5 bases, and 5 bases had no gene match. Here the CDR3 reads CSVNDRAGNTIYF. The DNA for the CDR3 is TGCAGCGTTAACGACAGGGCCGGAAACACCATATATTTT.

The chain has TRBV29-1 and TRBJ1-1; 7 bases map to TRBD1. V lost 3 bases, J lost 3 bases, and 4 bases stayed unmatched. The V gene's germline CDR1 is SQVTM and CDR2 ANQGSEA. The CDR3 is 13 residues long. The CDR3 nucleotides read TGCAGCGTTGACCCGACAGGGCACACTGAAGCTTTCTTT. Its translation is CSVDPTGHTEAFF. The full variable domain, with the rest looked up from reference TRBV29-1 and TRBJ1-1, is SAVISQKPSRDICQRGTSLTIQCQVDSQVTMMFWYRQQPGQSLTLIATANQGSEATYESGFVIDKFPISRPNLTFSTLTVSNMSPEDSSIYLCSVDPTGHTEAFFGQGTRLTVV.

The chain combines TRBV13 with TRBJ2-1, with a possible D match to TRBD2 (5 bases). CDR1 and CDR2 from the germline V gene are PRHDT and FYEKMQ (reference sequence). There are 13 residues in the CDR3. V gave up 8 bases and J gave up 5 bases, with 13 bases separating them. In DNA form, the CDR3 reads TGTGCCAGCCTCAGCGGCCACGACAATGAGCAGTTCTTC. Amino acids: CASLSGHDNEQFF. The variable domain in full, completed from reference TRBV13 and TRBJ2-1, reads AAGVIQSPRHLIKEKRETATLKCYPIPRHDTVYWYQQGPGQDPQFLISFYEKMQSDKGSIPDRFSAQQFSDYHSELNMSSLELGDSALYFCASLSGHDNEQFFGPGTRLTVL.

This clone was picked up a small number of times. The CDR3 spells CASSSLTGGVRDTQYF. The CDR3 DNA is TGTGCCAGCAGTTCCCTGACAGGGGGAGTTAGGGATACGCAGTATTTT. The rearrangement links TRBV7-9 to TRBJ2-3, with 9 bases aligning to TRBD1. With 6 bases clipped from V and 6 bases from J, the junction kept 13 bases outside the gene matches. CDR1 is SEHNR, CDR2 FQNEAQ, per germline (reference sequence). The CDR3 covers 16 residues.

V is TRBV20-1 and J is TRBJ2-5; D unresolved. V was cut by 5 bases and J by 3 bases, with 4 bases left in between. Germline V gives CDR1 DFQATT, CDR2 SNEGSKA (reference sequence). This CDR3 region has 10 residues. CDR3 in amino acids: CSAAEETQYF. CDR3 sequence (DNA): TGCAGTGCTGCAGAAGAGACCCAGTACTTC.

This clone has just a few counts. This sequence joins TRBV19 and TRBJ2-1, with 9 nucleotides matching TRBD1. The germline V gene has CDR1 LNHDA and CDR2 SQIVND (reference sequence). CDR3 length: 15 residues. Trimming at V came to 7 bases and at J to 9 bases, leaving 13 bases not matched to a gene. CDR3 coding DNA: TGTGCCAGTAAAGTTCGGGACAGGGTCGTTGGTGAGCAGTTCTTC. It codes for CASKVRDRVVGEQFF. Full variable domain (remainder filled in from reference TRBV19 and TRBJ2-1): DGGITQSPKYLFRKEGQNVTLSCEQNLNHDAMYWYRQDPGQGLRLIYYSQIVNDFQKGDIAEGYSVSREKKESFPLTVTSAQKNPTAFYLCASKVRDRVVGEQFFGPGTRLTVL.

The CDR3 nucleotides read TGTGCCAGCAGCTGGGGACAGGGAATCACTGAAGCTTTCTTT. Translated: CASSWGQGITEAFF. The gene calls are TRBV5-6 and TRBJ1-1, with 9 bases fitting TRBD1. Germline V lookup: CDR1 SGHDT, CDR2 YYEEEE. Trimming cost V 3 bases and J 4 bases; bases outside gene matches: 4. The CDR3 loop spans 14 amino acids.

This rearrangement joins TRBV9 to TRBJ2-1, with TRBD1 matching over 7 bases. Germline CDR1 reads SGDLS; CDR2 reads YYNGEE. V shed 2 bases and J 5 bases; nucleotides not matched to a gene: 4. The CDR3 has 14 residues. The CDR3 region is CASSVRDRNNEQFF. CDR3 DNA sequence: TGTGCCAGCAGCGTGAGGGACAGAAACAATGAGCAGTTCTTC.

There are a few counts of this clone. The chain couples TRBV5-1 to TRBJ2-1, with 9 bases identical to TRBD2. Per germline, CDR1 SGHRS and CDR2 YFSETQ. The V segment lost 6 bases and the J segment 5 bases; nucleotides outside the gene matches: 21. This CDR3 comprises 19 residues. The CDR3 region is CASTMQPSGTPWGNNEQFF. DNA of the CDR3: TGCGCCAGCACCATGCAGCCTAGCGGGACCCCGTGGGGAAACAATGAGCAGTTCTTC.

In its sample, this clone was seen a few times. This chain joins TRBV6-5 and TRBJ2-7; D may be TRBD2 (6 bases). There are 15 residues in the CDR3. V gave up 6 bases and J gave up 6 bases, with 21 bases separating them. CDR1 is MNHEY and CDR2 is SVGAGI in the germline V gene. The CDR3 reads CASSIAGLVGVEQYF. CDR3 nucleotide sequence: TGTGCCAGCAGCATCGCGGGATTGGTCGGGGTCGAGCAGTACTTC.

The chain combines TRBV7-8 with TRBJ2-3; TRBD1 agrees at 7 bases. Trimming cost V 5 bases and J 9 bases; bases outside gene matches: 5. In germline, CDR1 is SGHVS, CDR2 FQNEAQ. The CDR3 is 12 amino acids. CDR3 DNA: TGTGCCAGCAGCCCCTACAGGGGCACGCAGTATTTT. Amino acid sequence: CASSPYRGTQYF.

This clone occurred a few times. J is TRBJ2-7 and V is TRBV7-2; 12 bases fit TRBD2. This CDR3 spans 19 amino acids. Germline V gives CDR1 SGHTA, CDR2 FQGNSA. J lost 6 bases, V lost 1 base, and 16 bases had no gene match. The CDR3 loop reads CASSLVPRSSGRAQSEQYF. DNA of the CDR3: TGTGCCAGCAGCTTAGTCCCGCGGTCTAGCGGGAGGGCCCAATCCGAGCAGTACTTC.

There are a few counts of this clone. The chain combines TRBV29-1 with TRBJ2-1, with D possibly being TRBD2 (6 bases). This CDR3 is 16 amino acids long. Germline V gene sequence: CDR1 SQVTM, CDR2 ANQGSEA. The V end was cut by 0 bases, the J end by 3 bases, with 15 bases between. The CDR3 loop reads CSVEEGRESNYNEQFF. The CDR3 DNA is TGCAGCGTTGAAGAGGGACGGGAGAGCAACTACAATGAGCAGTTCTTC.

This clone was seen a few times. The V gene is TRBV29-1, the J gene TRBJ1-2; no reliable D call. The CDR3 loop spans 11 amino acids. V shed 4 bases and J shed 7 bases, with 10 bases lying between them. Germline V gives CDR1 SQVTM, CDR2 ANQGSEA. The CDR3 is CSVAGLGGYTF. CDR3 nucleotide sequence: TGCAGCGTTGCAGGCCTCGGTGGCTACACCTTC. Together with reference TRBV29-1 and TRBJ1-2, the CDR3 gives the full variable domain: SAVISQKPSRDICQRGTSLTIQCQVDSQVTMMFWYRQQPGQSLTLIATANQGSEATYESGFVIDKFPISRPNLTFSTLTVSNMSPEDSSIYLCSVAGLGGYTFGSGTRLTVV.

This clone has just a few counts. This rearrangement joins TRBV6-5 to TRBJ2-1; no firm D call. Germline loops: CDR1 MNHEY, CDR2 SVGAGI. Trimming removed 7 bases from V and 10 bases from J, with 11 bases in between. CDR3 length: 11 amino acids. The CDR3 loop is CASTPVSEQFF. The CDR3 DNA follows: TGTGCCAGCACCCCCGTTTCGGAGCAGTTCTTC.

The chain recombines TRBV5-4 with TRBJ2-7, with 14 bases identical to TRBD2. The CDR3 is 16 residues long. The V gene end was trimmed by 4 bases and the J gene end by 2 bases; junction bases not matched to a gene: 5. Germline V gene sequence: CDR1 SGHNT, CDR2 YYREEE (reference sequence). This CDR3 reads CASSPTSGRETYEQYF. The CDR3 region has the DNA TGTGCCAGCAGCCCGACTAGCGGGAGGGAAACCTACGAGCAGTACTTC.